Below, one TCR beta chain is given with its context. The antigen is undetermined. Trimming took off 0 bases at V and 1 base at J, with 10 bases between the two ends. Germline V gene lookup returns CDR1 LNHDA and CDR2 SQIVND (reference sequence). The CDR3 loop spans 16 amino acids. The data are from a study of T cell responses to AZD1222 COVID-19 vaccine. Points from the study as a whole: Dominant CD4 TCR responses targeted spike regions 160-218 and 743-854. The donor group comprised mostly white British people and more females; the analysis possibly underestimated clonal diversity. Samples come after the peak T cell response, not at day 14. Once two AZD1222 doses were given, Spike-specific TCR breadth and depth went up.

Data came from immunoSEQ multiplex PCR; TCRdb stores just in-frame clones and leaves some out. The table lists 150,000 or so clones, around 90% of them singletons, with 3.5% to 5.5% in the top ten. The chain uses TRBV19 and TRBJ2-1, with TRBD1 as a possible D gene (6 bases). The TCR was taken from an adult who received the MenACWY meningococcal vaccine as a control. Sequencing was performed on peripheral blood, taken 28 days after the second dose of the MenACWY control vaccine. The CDR3 bases are TGTGCCAGTAGTATAGATTCAGGGGCGTCCTACAATGAGCAGTTCTTC. Amino acids: CASSIDSGASYNEQFF.